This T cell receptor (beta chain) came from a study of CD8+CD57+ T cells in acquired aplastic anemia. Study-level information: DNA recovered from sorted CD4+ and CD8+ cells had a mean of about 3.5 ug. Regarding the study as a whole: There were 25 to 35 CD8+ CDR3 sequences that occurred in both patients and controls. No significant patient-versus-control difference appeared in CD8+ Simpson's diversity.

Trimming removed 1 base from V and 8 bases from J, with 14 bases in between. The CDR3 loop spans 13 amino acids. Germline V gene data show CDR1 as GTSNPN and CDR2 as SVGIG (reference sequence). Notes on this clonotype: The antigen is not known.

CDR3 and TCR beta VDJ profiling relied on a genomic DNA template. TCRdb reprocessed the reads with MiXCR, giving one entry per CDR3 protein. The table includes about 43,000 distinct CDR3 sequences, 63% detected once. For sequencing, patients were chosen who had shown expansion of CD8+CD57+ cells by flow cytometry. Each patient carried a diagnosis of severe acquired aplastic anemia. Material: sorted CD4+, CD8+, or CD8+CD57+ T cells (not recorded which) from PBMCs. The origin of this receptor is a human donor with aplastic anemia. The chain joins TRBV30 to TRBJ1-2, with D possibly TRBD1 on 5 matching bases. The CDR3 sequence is CAWSDAGLHGYTF. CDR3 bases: TGTGCCTGGAGTGACGCAGGGTTGCACGGCTACACCTTC.